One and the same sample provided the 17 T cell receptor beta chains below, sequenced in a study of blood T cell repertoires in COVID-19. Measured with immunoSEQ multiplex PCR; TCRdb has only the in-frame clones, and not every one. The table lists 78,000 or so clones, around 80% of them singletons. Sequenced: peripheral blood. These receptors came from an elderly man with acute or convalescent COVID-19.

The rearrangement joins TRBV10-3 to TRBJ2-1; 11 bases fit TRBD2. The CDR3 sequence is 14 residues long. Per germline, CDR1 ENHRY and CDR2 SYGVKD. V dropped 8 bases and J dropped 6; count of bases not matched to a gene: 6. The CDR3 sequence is CAIALAGGFNEQFF. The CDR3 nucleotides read TGTGCCATCGCGCTAGCGGGGGGATTCAATGAGCAGTTCTTC.

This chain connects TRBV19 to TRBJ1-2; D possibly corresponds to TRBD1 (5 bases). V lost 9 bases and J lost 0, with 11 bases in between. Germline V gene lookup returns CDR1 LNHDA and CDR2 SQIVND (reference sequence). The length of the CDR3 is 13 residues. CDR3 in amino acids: CASATGPNYGYTF. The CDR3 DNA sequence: TGTGCCAGCGCTACAGGTCCTAACTATGGCTACACCTTC.

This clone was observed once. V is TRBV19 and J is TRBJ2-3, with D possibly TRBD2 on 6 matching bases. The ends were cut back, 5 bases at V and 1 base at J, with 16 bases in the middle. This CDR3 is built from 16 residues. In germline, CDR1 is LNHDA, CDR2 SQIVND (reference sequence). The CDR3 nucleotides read TGTGCCAGTAGTTCTAGACTAGACTTGGGCACAGATACGCAGTATTTT. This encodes CASSSRLDLGTDTQYF.

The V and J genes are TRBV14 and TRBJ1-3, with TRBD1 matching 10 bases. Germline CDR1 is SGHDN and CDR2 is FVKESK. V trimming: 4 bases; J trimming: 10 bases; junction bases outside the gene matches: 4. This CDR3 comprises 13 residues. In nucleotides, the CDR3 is TGTGCCAGCAGCCTGGACAGGGGGTGGACCATATATTTT. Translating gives CASSLDRGWTIYF.

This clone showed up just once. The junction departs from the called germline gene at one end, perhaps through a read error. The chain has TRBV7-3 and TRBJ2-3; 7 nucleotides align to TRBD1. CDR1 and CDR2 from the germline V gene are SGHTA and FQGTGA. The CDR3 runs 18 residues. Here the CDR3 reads CASSLKGAGARSTDTQYF. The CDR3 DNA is TGTGCCAGCAGTTTAAAGGGGGCCGGTGCTCGGAGCACAGATACGCAGTATTTT. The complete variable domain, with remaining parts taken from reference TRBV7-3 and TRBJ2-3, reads GAGVSQTPSNKVTEKGKYVELRCDPISGHTALYWYRQSLGQGPEFLIYFQGTGAADDSGLPNDRFFAVRPEGSVSTLKIQRTERGDSAVYLCASSLKGAGARSTDTQYFGPGTRLTVL.

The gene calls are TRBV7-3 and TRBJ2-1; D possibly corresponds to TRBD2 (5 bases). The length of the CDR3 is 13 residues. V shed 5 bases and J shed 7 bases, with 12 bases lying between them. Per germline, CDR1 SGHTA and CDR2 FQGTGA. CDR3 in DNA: TGTGCCAGCAGCCCATTTACGGGAAATGAGCAGTTCTTC. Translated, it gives CASSPFTGNEQFF.

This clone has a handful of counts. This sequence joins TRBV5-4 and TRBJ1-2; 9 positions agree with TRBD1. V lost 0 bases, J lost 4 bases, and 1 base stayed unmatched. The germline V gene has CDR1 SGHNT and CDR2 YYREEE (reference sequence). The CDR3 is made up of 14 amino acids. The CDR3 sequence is CASSLGDRVYGYTF. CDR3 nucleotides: TGTGCCAGCAGCTTGGGGGACAGGGTCTATGGCTACACCTTC. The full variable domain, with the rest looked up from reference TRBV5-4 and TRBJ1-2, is ETGVTQSPTHLIKTRGQQVTLRCSSQSGHNTVSWYQQALGQGPQFIFQYYREEENGRGNFPPRFSGLQFPNYSSELNVNALELDDSALYLCASSLGDRVYGYTFGSGTRLTVV.

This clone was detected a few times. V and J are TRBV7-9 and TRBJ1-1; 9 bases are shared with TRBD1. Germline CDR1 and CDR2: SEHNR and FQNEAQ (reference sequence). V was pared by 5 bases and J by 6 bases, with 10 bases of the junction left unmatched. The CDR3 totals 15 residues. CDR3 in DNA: TGTGCCAGCAGCCCGATACAGGGGGCTTATTCTGAAGCTTTCTTT. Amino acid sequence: CASSPIQGAYSEAFF.

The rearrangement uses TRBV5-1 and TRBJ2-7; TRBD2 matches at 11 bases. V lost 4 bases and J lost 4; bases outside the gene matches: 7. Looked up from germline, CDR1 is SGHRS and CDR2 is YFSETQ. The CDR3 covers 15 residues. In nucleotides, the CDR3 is TGCGCCAGCAGCCCTAGCGGGGGGAATGGATACGAGCAGTACTTC. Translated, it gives CASSPSGGNGYEQYF.

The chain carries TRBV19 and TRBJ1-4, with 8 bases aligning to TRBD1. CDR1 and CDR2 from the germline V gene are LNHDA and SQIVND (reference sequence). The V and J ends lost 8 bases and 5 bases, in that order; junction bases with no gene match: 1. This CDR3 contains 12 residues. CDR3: CASRQGNEKLFF. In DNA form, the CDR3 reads TGTGCCAGTCGACAGGGGAATGAAAAACTGTTTTTT. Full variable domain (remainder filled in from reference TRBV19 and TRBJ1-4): DGGITQSPKYLFRKEGQNVTLSCEQNLNHDAMYWYRQDPGQGLRLIYYSQIVNDFQKGDIAEGYSVSREKKESFPLTVTSAQKNPTAFYLCASRQGNEKLFFGSGTQLSVL.

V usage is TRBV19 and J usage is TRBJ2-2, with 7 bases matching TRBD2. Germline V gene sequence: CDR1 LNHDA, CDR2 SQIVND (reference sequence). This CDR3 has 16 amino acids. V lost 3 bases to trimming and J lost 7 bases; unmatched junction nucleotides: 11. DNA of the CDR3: TGTGCCAGTAGTATTATGGGGGGGACCCGGGGCGGGGAGCTGTTTTTT. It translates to CASSIMGGTRGGELFF.

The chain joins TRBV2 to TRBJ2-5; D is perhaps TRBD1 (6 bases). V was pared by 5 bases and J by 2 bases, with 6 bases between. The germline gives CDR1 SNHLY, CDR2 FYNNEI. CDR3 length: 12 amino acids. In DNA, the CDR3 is TGTGCCAGCAGTCAGGGGCAAGAGACCCAGTACTTC. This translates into CASSQGQETQYF.

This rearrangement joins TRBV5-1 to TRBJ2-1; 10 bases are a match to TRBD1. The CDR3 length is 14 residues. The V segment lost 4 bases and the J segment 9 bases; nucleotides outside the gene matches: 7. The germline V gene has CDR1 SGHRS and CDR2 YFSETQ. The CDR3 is CASSRGTGEGEQFF. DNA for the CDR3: TGCGCCAGCAGCAGGGGGACAGGGGAGGGTGAGCAGTTCTTC.

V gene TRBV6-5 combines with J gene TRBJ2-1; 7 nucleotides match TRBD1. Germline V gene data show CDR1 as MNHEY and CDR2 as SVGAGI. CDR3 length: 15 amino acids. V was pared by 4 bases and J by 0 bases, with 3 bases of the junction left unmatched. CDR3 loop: CASSLTGSSYNEQFF. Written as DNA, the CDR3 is TGTGCCAGCAGTTTGACAGGGAGCTCCTACAATGAGCAGTTCTTC.

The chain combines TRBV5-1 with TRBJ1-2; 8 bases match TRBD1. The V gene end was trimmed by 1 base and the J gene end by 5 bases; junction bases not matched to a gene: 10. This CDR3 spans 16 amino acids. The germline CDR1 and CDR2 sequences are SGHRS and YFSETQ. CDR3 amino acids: CASSLQGSGGEYGYTF. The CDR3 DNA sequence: TGCGCCAGCAGCTTGCAGGGCTCAGGGGGCGAGTATGGCTACACCTTC. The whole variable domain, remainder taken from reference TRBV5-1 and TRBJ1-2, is KAGVTQTPRYLIKTRGQQVTLSCSPISGHRSVSWYQQTPGQGLQFLFEYFSETQRNKGNFPGRFSGRQFSNSRSEMNVSTLELGDSALYLCASSLQGSGGEYGYTFGSGTRLTVV.

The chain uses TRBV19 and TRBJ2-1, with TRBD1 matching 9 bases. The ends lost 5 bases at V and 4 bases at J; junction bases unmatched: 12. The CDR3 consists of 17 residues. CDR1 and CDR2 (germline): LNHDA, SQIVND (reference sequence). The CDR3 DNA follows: TGTGCCAGTAGTGCCCGCGCGACAGGGGGACCTTACAATGAGCAGTTCTTC. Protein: CASSARATGGPYNEQFF.

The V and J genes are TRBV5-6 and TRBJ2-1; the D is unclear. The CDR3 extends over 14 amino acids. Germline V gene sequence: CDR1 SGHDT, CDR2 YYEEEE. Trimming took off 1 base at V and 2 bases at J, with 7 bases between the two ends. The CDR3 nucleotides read TGTGCCAGCAGCTTGATAAGAGCCTACAATGAGCAGTTCTTC. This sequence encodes CASSLIRAYNEQFF.